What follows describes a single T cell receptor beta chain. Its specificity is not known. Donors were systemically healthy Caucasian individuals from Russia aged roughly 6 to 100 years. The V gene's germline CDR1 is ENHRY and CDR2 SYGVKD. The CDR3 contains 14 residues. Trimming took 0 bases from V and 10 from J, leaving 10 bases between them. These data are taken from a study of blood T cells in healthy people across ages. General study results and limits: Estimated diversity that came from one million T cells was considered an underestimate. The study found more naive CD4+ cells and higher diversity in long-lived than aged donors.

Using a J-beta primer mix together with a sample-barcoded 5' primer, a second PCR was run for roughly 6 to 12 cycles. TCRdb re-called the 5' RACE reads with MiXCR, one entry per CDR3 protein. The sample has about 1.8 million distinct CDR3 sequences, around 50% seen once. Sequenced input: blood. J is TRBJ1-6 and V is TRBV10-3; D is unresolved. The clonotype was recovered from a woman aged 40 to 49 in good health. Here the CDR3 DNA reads TGTGCCATCAGTGAGTCTCCAGGAAGATCACCCCTCCACTTT. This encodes CAISESPGRSPLHF.